These T cell receptor beta chains were read from a single sample in a study of cytomegalovirus exposure and HLA in healthy donors. The table came from immunoSEQ multiplex PCR; TCRdb's copy has only in-frame clones and leaves some out. The sample includes roughly 150,000 clones, around 84% of them seen just once. Sequenced material: PBMCs. The receptors were sampled from a male donor in good health and CMV-seropositive. CDR3s leave out the opening cysteine and the closing phenylalanine or tryptophan. Fields, in order: J gene, V gene, CDR3 protein.

>TRBJ2-2|TRBV27
ASVLRETGELF
>TRBJ1-2|TRBV27
ASTTELGTGLYGYT
>TRBJ1-3|TRBV10-3
AIRGTGTGNTIY
>TRBJ2-1|TRBV6-6
ASMNTGGPSDEQF
>.|TRBV6-1
ASSGGGTRAYEQY
>TRBJ2-7|TRBV7-2
ASSAQARQY
>TRBJ2-7|TRBV6-6
ASSYGDRGHEQY
>TRBJ2-2|TRBV2
ASSMDRRTGELF
>TRBJ1-1|TRBV7-2
ASSLRVDTEAF
>.|TRBV5-4
ASSLEREGYEQY
>TRBJ2-1|TRBV4-3
ASSHGTSGSSEQF
>TRBJ1-5|TRBV27
ASSPRGMSNQPQH
>TRBJ1-5|TRBV19
ASSITAGANQPQH
>TRBJ1-4|TRBV19
ASSIGQRGIEKLF
>TRBJ2-7|TRBV5-4
ASSLAGGTRTYEQY
>TRBJ1-2|TRBV18
ASSPISQGEGYT
>TRBJ2-1|TRBV7-2
ASSLAGTAAAREQF
>TRBJ2-6|TRBV18
ASSTAGANVLT
>TRBJ2-5|TRBV9
ASSDSQETQY
>TRBJ1-5|TRBV30
AWSVTGDRPQH
>TRBJ1-1|TRBV18
ASSYSGGGRRTEAF
>TRBJ1-2|TRBV4-1
ASSQETGTGGIGGYT
>TRBJ1-1|TRBV5-6
ASSLAGGAGRNTEAF
>TRBJ1-1|TRBV28
ASGHRTGILNTEAF
>TRBJ1-1|TRBV25-1
ASSEYRGEAF
>TRBJ2-5|TRBV28
ASSLPHGQGEGETQY
>TRBJ2-7|TRBV10-2
ASSEAGGLAYEQY
>TRBJ2-5|TRBV5-1
ASSSSGGALRETQY
>TRBJ2-7|TRBV7-9
ASSLRQGYEQY
>TRBJ2-7|TRBV11-2
ASSLFQGRYEQY
>TRBJ2-1|TRBV14
ASSPTSGGPSSYNEQF
>TRBJ1-2|TRBV28
ATMTVGNYGYT
>TRBJ1-2|TRBV19
ASNRDRATHGYT
>TRBJ1-2|TRBV19
ASRGRQDNYGYT
>TRBJ1-1|TRBV5-1
ASSTQGGNTEAF
>TRBJ2-3|TRBV30
ATTGGVGTDTQY
>TRBJ2-7|TRBV7-7
ASSLGPRGSSYEQY
>TRBJ2-5|TRBV7-8
ASSYEFVTQY
>TRBJ2-3|TRBV29-1
SVGQLVRDTQY
>TRBJ2-1|TRBV7-8
ASSLAATLAGLSYNEQF
>TRBJ2-1|TRBV25-1
ASSDWTSGNNEQF
>TRBJ2-5|TRBV6-5
ASSYSASGSLETQY
>TRBJ2-1|TRBV5-4
ASTFRGGASYNEQF
>TRBJ1-1|TRBV10-3
AVGTGLQNTEAF
>TRBJ2-7|TRBV5-1
ASSLGEGLNEQY
>TRBJ2-5|TRBV6-1
ASSEGTGEETQY
>TRBJ2-7|TRBV25-1
ASSEGSYEQY